This note documents a single TCR beta chain sequence. Its cognate antigen has yet to be identified. No clone much larger than this one lies a single base away; base qualities are absent. Only healthy Caucasian donors were included. Using Miltenyi CD45RO+ enrichment and human naive T-cell isolation kits, memory (CD45RO+) and naive T cells were isolated from PBMC. The CDR3 measures 16 amino acids from cysteine to phenylalanine. Kept here is only the CDR3 DNA, which spans 48 bases and is read in frame from base 1. Clipping removes 0 bases from V and 3 bases from J, with 5 as the unmatched junction base count. Sequences LGHNA (CDR1) and YSLEER (CDR2) are obtained from the germline V gene. These data are taken from a study of identical twins (dated by TCRdb to the mid-2010s). Broadly, across the study: TCR alpha and beta repertoires from monozygotic twins, unrelated adults of various ages and cord blood were deep-sequenced to test whether fetal clonotypes persist. To rule out contamination, replicate twin experiments were performed at different times with different library preparation protocols.

Library creation used 5' RACE. The sequencer was an Illumina HiSeq 2000. A universal primer binding site was introduced by template switching, and a unique molecular identifier was present in the final cDNA, enabling accurate counting of TCR cDNA molecules. Specific primers in the conserved constant-segment region were used to synthesize first-strand cDNA for the TCR alpha and beta chains. Each cDNA library was double barcoded, with a SMART-Mk sample barcode plus Illumina barcodes, to control for contamination. TruSeq adapter sequences and Illumina sample barcodes were added in two successive PCR steps. TCR alpha and beta cDNA libraries were sequenced on the Illumina HiSeq platform with custom primers. In the authors' own workflow: MiGEC was used to process raw reads and extract unique molecular identifiers, and MiXCR was used to find CDR3 positions. For each individual, recombination models were inferred using an EM algorithm with the repgenHMM and IGoR tools. Shared clonotype analysis was performed with the tcR package in R, normalizing sharing by the product of cloneset sizes. To study raw recombination free of thymic and clonal selection effects, out-of-frame nonproductive sequences were analyzed. TCRdb took the public reads, trimmed them with fastp at Q25, ran MiXCR for clone calling and kept in-frame beta chains. Rows merge per CDR3 protein into single entries with the most common DNA and genes. The V and J calls were determined by TCRdb, not by the authors. This sample comprises around 220,000 distinct CDR3 sequences, around 15% of them detected only once. Approximately 8.8% of the sample is taken by the ten largest.

The paper as a whole reports these results and caveats: Recombination models systematically underestimated out-of-frame TCR alpha sharing in monozygotic twins but agreed with sharing between unrelated individuals. Fewer insertions were carried by abundant cord blood beta clonotypes; a weaker similar trend was observed in young adult naive repertoires, while no such trend was observed in memory repertoires. Conclusions relied on cross-sectional statistical analysis, since the same donors could not be followed over many years. Invariant T cells such as MAIT and iNKT could partly confound zero-insertion analyses, although diverse VJ usage argued against such confounding for most clonotypes. Out-of-frame TCR alpha sequences shared between twins showed an excess of low generation-probability sequences compared with coincidental sharing between unrelated individuals. A weaker excess of twin sharing was found in beta out-of-frame sequences because the signal-to-noise ratio was lowered by fewer shared sequences.

The material sequenced was memory (CD45RO+) T cells sorted from blood. Explained via the paper, the cell subset or site label denotes: CD45RO+ enriched T cells. The chain links TRBV4-3 with TRBJ2-3; TRBD2 aligns with 8 central bases. This TCR was sampled from a woman younger than 35 in good health. CDR3 sequence: CASSQDRSGRTDTQYF. The sequenced DNA: TGCGCCAGCAGCCAAGATAGGAGCGGGAGAACAGATACGCAGTATTTT.